A single sample is the source of the 14 T cell receptor beta chains below, sequenced in a study of beta chain features in type 1 diabetes. Findings and limits, study-wide: People with Type 1 diabetes carried modestly yet significantly shorter TCRB CDR3s in all four CD4+ subsets.

Expressed TCRB transcripts were sequenced after all isolated RNA was converted to cDNA. The table came from immunoSEQ multiplex PCR; TCRdb's copy has only in-frame clones and leaves some out. The data hold approximately 260,000 clones, with approximately 24% observed a single time. These receptors are not linked to any known antigen. The sequencing input was naive CD4+ T cells from blood. Receptor source: a woman aged 30 to 39 with type 1 diabetes.

The chain recombines TRBV5-1 with TRBJ2-6; D not resolved. V lost 0 bases and J 4 bases, leaving 20 bases between the germline ends. This CDR3 comprises 19 residues. Germline-derived CDR1 and CDR2 are SGHRS and YFSETQ. The CDR3 loop reads CASSLANVRFLSGANVLTF. CDR3 DNA: TGCGCCAGCAGCTTGGCAAACGTCAGATTCCTCTCCGGGGCCAACGTCCTGACTTTC. Combining the CDR3 with reference TRBV5-1 and TRBJ2-6 gives the whole variable domain KAGVTQTPRYLIKTRGQQVTLSCSPISGHRSVSWYQQTPGQGLQFLFEYFSETQRNKGNFPGRFSGRQFSNSRSEMNVSTLELGDSALYLCASSLANVRFLSGANVLTFGAGSRLTVL.

The rearrangement links TRBV6-1 to TRBJ2-5, with D possibly being TRBD2 (5 bases). This CDR3 has 10 residues. Looked up from germline, CDR1 is MNHNS and CDR2 is SASEGT. Between the trimmed V and J ends, which lost 7 bases and 10 bases, there was a span of 10 bases. This chain's CDR3 is CASTSSLQYF. The CDR3 DNA reads TGTGCCAGCACCTCTAGCCTCCAGTACTTC.

This chain connects TRBV18 to TRBJ1-1, with unresolved D. This CDR3 has 14 residues. Germline V CDR1 and CDR2: KGHSH, LQKENI. Trimming took 5 bases from V and 1 from J, leaving 11 bases between them. The CDR3 protein is CASSEATENTEAFF. Written as DNA, the CDR3 is TGTGCCAGCTCAGAAGCGACGGAGAACACTGAAGCTTTCTTT.

This clone was counted a few times. CDR3: CAWSGAGGPRYEQYF. DNA for the CDR3: TGTGCCTGGAGTGGAGCAGGGGGCCCACGGTACGAGCAGTACTTC. The gene calls are TRBV30 and TRBJ2-7; 8 bases are shared with TRBD1. The CDR3 runs 15 residues. Germline CDR1 and CDR2: GTSNPN and SVGIG (reference sequence). The junction had 9 bases not matched to a gene; V was cut back by 1 base and J by 4 bases. The variable domain in full, with the rest retrieved from reference TRBV30 and TRBJ2-7, is SQTIHQWPATLVQPVGSPLSLECTVEGTSNPNLYWYRQAAGRGLQLLFYSVGIGQISSEVPQNLSASRPQDRQFILSSKKLLLSDSGFYLCAWSGAGGPRYEQYFGPGTRLTVT.

In nucleotides, the CDR3 is TGTGCCAGCAACCTCCGTGCCAGGGATGAGCAGTTCTTC. Its protein product is CASNLRARDEQFF. V usage is TRBV28 and J usage is TRBJ2-1; maybe TRBD1 (5 bases). The germline V gene encodes CDR1 MDHEN and CDR2 SYDVKM. V was pared by 7 bases and J by 8 bases, with 15 bases between. The CDR3 loop spans 13 amino acids.

This clone has just a few counts. J is TRBJ2-1 and V is TRBV5-1, with 7 positions matching TRBD2. Germline assignment: CDR1 SGHRS and CDR2 YFSETQ. This CDR3 region has 16 residues. The ends lost 5 bases at V and 10 bases at J; junction bases unmatched: 18. In DNA form, the CDR3 reads TGCGCCAGCAGTTCCCAGGGCGCGGGAGTTAGCTCGGAGCAGTTCTTC. Its translation is CASSSQGAGVSSEQFF.

This sequence joins TRBV20-1 and TRBJ2-1; possibly TRBD2 for D (6 bases). The length of the CDR3 is 11 residues. The V end was cut by 7 bases, the J end by 6 bases, with 10 bases between. CDR1 and CDR2 from the germline V gene are DFQATT and SNEGSKA (reference sequence). DNA for the CDR3: TGCAGTGGGCGGGACCCCAATGAGCAGTTCTTC. This encodes CSGRDPNEQFF.

V gene TRBV13 combines with J gene TRBJ2-7, with 8 bases identical to TRBD1. CDR3 length: 14 amino acids. With V trimmed by 1 base and J by 4 bases, 3 bases remained unmatched. Germline values: CDR1 PRHDT, CDR2 FYEKMQ (reference sequence). The CDR3 region is CASSLARGQYEQYF. The CDR3 region has the DNA TGTGCCAGCAGCTTAGCCAGGGGGCAGTACGAGCAGTACTTC.

J is TRBJ2-1 and V is TRBV19; no clear D gene. Trimming cost V 5 bases and J 15 bases, with 17 bases left between them. Germline loops: CDR1 LNHDA, CDR2 SQIVND (reference sequence). This CDR3 spans 12 amino acids. The CDR3 loop is CASSGSASSLFF. For the CDR3, the DNA is TGTGCCAGTAGTGGATCGGCTAGTAGTTTGTTCTTC.

This clone was seen a few times. The V gene is TRBV29-1, the J gene TRBJ2-5; TRBD2 might be the D (6 bases). In germline, CDR1 is SQVTM, CDR2 ANQGSEA. The CDR3 is made up of 13 amino acids. V was pared by 4 bases and J by 5 bases, with 14 bases between. The CDR3 nucleotides read TGCAGCGTTGCCGTCGGGGCGGGGGAGACCCAGTACTTC. This sequence encodes CSVAVGAGETQYF. The full variable domain, in which reference TRBV29-1 and TRBJ2-5 provide the parts outside the CDR3, is SAVISQKPSRDICQRGTSLTIQCQVDSQVTMMFWYRQQPGQSLTLIATANQGSEATYESGFVIDKFPISRPNLTFSTLTVSNMSPEDSSIYLCSVAVGAGETQYFGPGTRLLVL.

The chain couples TRBV18 to TRBJ1-4, with D uncertain. V was clipped by 4 bases and J by 5 bases, with 14 bases between them. The CDR3 is 15 amino acids. The V gene's germline CDR1 is KGHSH and CDR2 LQKENI. The CDR3 sequence is CASSLQTVQNEKLFF. CDR3 sequence (DNA): TGTGCCAGCTCACTTCAGACTGTTCAGAATGAAAAACTGTTTTTT.

V gene TRBV25-1 combines with J gene TRBJ2-3; 7 nucleotides match TRBD2. Germline V gene sequence: CDR1 MGHDK, CDR2 SYGVNS. V dropped 4 bases and J dropped 1; count of bases not matched to a gene: 2. This CDR3 region has 14 residues. The CDR3: CASSVAGGTDTQYF. The CDR3 region has the DNA TGTGCCAGCAGTGTTGCGGGAGGCACAGATACGCAGTATTTT.

The CDR3 loop is CASKFGNEQFF. CDR3 coding DNA: TGTGCCAGCAAGTTCGGCAATGAGCAGTTCTTC. V usage is TRBV2 and J usage is TRBJ2-1; D is unresolved. Germline lookup yields CDR1 SNHLY and CDR2 FYNNEI. Trimming removed 7 bases from V and 6 bases from J, with 7 bases in between. CDR3 length equals 11 residues.

V usage is TRBV7-9 and J usage is TRBJ1-2, with D perhaps matching TRBD1 (6 bases). The CDR3 runs 13 residues. Germline assignment: CDR1 SEHNR and CDR2 FQNEAQ (reference sequence). V was clipped by 5 bases and J by 8 bases, with 15 bases between them. The CDR3, as DNA: TGTGCCAGCAGCACGACAGGTTTTGAGGGCTACACCTTC. Residues: CASSTTGFEGYTF.